Following are 13 T cell receptor beta chains from one sample sequenced in a study of PD-1 and CTLA-4 blockade in melanoma listed by TCRdb under 2021. The method was the immunoSEQ multiplex PCR assay. Held by TCRdb, this immuneACCESS table contains in-frame sequences only and omits some clones. Under half of the omission traces to an unresolved V gene where checked; the cause of the rest is unknown. For this sample there are almost 30,000 clones; less than 90% appear just once. The leading ten clones occupy 7.5% to 10% of the sample. The sample here was CD8+ T cells from peripheral blood, taken before anti-PD-1 treatment. The receptor set was obtained from a human donor with melanoma.

Only a few counts were recorded for this clone. The chain is built from TRBV7-9 and TRBJ2-2, with TRBD1 matching 10 bases. CDR3 size: 18 residues. Germline V CDR1 and CDR2: SEHNR, FQNEAQ (reference sequence). Trimming took 5 bases from V and 6 from J; bases not matched to a gene: 15. The CDR3 is CASSTNTAGQGSPGELFF. The DNA of the CDR3 is TGTGCCAGCAGCACAAATACCGCGGGACAGGGGTCACCCGGGGAGCTGTTTTTT.

V is TRBV28 and J is TRBJ2-5, with D hard to call. CDR1 is MDHEN and CDR2 is SYDVKM in the germline V gene. Trimming shortened V by 6 bases and J by 2 bases, and 10 bases separated the two germline ends. This CDR3 is built from 13 residues. The CDR3 sequence is CASRQQLQETQYF. The CDR3 nucleotides read TGTGCCAGCAGGCAACAGCTACAAGAGACCCAGTACTTC. Using reference TRBV28 and TRBJ2-5 for the parts outside the CDR3, the full variable domain is DVKVTQSSRYLVKRTGEKVFLECVQDMDHENMFWYRQDPGLGLRLIYFSYDVKMKEKGDIPEGYSVSREKKERFSLILESASTNQTSMYLCASRQQLQETQYFGPGTRLLVL.

The chain joins TRBV19 to TRBJ1-1; a possible D gene is TRBD1 (5 bases). Trimming stripped 8 bases from V and 4 bases from J, with 11 bases between. The CDR3 length is 12 residues. From germline, CDR1 is LNHDA and CDR2 SQIVND (reference sequence). DNA for the CDR3: TGTGCCAGTCGGGGCGGGGGCACTGAAGCTTTCTTT. It codes for CASRGGGTEAFF.

The chain uses TRBV12-3 or TRBV12-4 and TRBJ1-1; D ambiguous. This CDR3 spans 13 amino acids. Trimming removed 3 bases from V and 8 bases from J, with 13 bases in between. For the CDR3, the DNA is TGTGCCAGCAGTTTGTGGCAGGAATCCGAAGCTTTCTTT. It codes for CASSLWQESEAFF.

The CDR3 sequence is CAISGGDTDTQYF. CDR3 bases: TGTGCCATTTCCGGAGGGGACACAGATACGCAGTATTTT. V and J are TRBV10-3 and TRBJ2-3, with D possibly matching TRBD2 (6 bases). The germline V gene encodes CDR1 ENHRY and CDR2 SYGVKD. The CDR3 is 13 amino acids. V was cut by 9 bases and J by 2 bases, with 12 bases left in between.

This clone was observed once. As DNA, the CDR3 is TGTGCCAGCAGTTTAGACCCAAAGGACAGGAGGTTCGCTTTCTTT. This translates into CASSLDPKDRRFAFF. The V gene is TRBV28, the J gene TRBJ1-1; 7 nucleotides align to TRBD1. Germline CDR1 and CDR2: MDHEN and SYDVKM. Trimming took 2 bases from V and 11 from J; bases not matched to a gene: 14. The length of the CDR3 is 15 residues.

This clone has just one count. The rearrangement links TRBV5-1 to TRBJ2-7; no definite D call. CDR3 length equals 12 residues. The germline gives CDR1 SGHRS, CDR2 YFSETQ. Trimming pared 0 bases from V and 3 bases from J, leaving 4 bases between. The CDR3 DNA reads TGCGCCAGCAGCTTGGAGGGCTACGAGCAGTACTTC. This gives the protein CASSLEGYEQYF.

By frequency in the sample, this clone is medium-sized. Other DNA sequences in the sample encode the same CDR3. The V gene is TRBV19, the J gene TRBJ1-5; D is undetermined. The CDR3 consists of 13 residues. V was pared by 3 bases and J by 4 bases, with 7 bases between. From germline, CDR1 is LNHDA and CDR2 SQIVND (reference sequence). The CDR3 region is CASSIIGNQPQHF. The CDR3 DNA follows: TGTGCCAGTAGTATCATTGGGAATCAGCCCCAGCATTTT.

A few counts support this clone. The chain carries TRBV6-1 and TRBJ2-7; weak D call: TRBD1 (6 bases). V shed 11 bases and J shed 5 bases, with 16 bases lying between them. The germline CDR1 and CDR2 sequences are MNHNS and SASEGT. CDR3 size: 12 residues. CDR3 loop: CAVARTENEQYF. The CDR3, as DNA: TGTGCCGTAGCCCGGACAGAAAACGAGCAGTACTTC.

The chain recombines TRBV28 with TRBJ2-3, with 13 bases matching TRBD2. The CDR3 runs 16 residues. The ends lost 5 bases at V and 4 bases at J; junction bases unmatched: 6. Germline values: CDR1 MDHEN, CDR2 SYDVKM. CDR3: CASSQLAGGPPDTQYF. CDR3 nucleotides: TGTGCCAGCAGTCAACTAGCGGGGGGGCCCCCAGATACGCAGTATTTT.

This clone was counted a single time. The rearrangement links TRBV7-2 to TRBJ1-2; D is undetermined. CDR1 and CDR2 from the germline V gene are SGHTA and FQGNSA. The CDR3 consists of 15 residues. V shed 3 bases and J shed 4 bases, with 15 bases lying between them. CDR3 sequence (DNA): TGTGCCAGCAGCTTCGGAGGCCAAGGTCTCTATGGCTACACCTTC. Translating gives CASSFGGQGLYGYTF.

V is TRBV27 and J is TRBJ2-1; a possible D gene is TRBD2 (6 bases). V lost 5 bases and J lost 4, with 15 bases in between. The CDR3 is 15 residues long. Germline values: CDR1 MNHEY, CDR2 SMNVEV (reference sequence). The CDR3 region is CASSPDRDSYNEQFF. In DNA form, the CDR3 reads TGTGCCAGCAGTCCAGACCGGGACTCTTACAATGAGCAGTTCTTC.

The J gene is TRBJ2-3, the V gene TRBV9; 10 nucleotides line up with TRBD1. CDR3 length: 17 amino acids. The V and J ends lost 0 bases and 1 base, in that order; junction bases with no gene match: 5. Germline V gene sequence: CDR1 SGDLS, CDR2 YYNGEE. This CDR3 is CASSVDWTGGRTDTQYF. CDR3 nucleotides: TGTGCCAGCAGCGTAGATTGGACAGGGGGACGCACAGATACGCAGTATTTT.